The clone carrying this T cell receptor beta chain was counted between two and nine times. Its antigen is still unknown. Its ends do not fully match the called genes, so a read error is possible. The sample belongs to a study of blood T cells in healthy people across ages. General study points: Across the age range, TCR beta diversity per million T cells fell in a roughly linear way. Long-lived donors had more naive CD4+ cells and higher diversity than aged donors. The authors considered diversity estimates from one million T cells to be underestimates.

Through a sample-barcoded 5' primer and a J-beta primer mix, a second PCR was run for roughly 7 to 12 cycles. Each cDNA molecule, via a template-switch adaptor with 12 random nucleotides, was tagged. TCRdb recomputed calls from the 5' RACE reads with MiXCR, one row per CDR3 protein. The table records 1.5 million to 2 million distinct CDR3 sequences, roughly 43% of them present only once. The CDR3 totals 13 residues. Germline values: CDR1 GTSNPN, CDR2 SVGIG (reference sequence). This receptor was obtained from a human donor in good health. Sequenced sample: blood. This chain joins TRBV30 and TRBJ1-1; D not certain. CDR3 nucleotides: TGTGCCTGGAGTGTAGGGATCAACACTGGAGCTTTCTTT. Protein product: CAWSVGINTGAFF.